One sample yielded the 27 T cell receptor beta chains listed below, sequenced in a study of T-cell reconstitution after alpha-beta-depleted transplantation in children. As it was prepared, the TCRbeta library received unique molecular identifiers. MiXCR, applied by TCRdb to the PCR reads, yields one record per CDR3 protein. The sample contains roughly 120,000 distinct CDR3 sequences, approximately 10% of which appear only once. The source material was PBMCs, sampled before TCRalphabeta/CD19-depleted stem cell transplant. The receptors originated from a boy aged 2 to 10 with acute lymphoblastic leukemia, due to receive a stem cell transplant.

This clonotype has ten or more counts. The gene calls are TRBV5-6 and TRBJ2-1, with TRBD2 matching over 9 bases. Germline V gives CDR1 SGHDT, CDR2 YYEEEE. This CDR3 comprises 16 residues. J gave up 3 bases and V 3 bases, and 7 bases lay outside the gene matches. The CDR3 loop is CASSSLTSGDYNEQFF. In nucleotides, the CDR3 is TGTGCCAGCAGCTCTTTGACTAGCGGAGACTACAATGAGCAGTTCTTC.

This clonotype was seen ten or more times. The chain is built from TRBV7-6 and TRBJ2-7; D is possibly TRBD1 or TRBD2 (6 bases each). This CDR3 contains 14 residues. V lost 5 bases and J lost 4, with 15 bases in between. Per germline, CDR1 SGHVS and CDR2 FNYEAQ. In DNA, the CDR3 is TGTGCCAGCAGCGAGTGGGGGGCAAAATACGAGCAGTACTTC. It translates to CASSEWGAKYEQYF.

This clonotype came up a few times. The chain is built from TRBV5-4 and TRBJ2-3, with 9 bases identical to TRBD1. Per germline, CDR1 SGHNT and CDR2 YYREEE (reference sequence). V lost 7 bases to trimming and J lost 1 base; unmatched junction nucleotides: 1. This CDR3 is built from 13 residues. In nucleotides, the CDR3 is TGTGCCAGCCGGGACAGGGGCACAGATACGCAGTATTTT. Translation gives CASRDRGTDTQYF.

This clonotype was recorded only once. This CDR3 is CASSLEGPRRYF. As DNA, the CDR3 is TGCGCCAGCAGCTTGGAGGGGCCTCGGCGGTACTTC. The chain recombines TRBV5-1 with TRBJ2-7; a possible D gene is TRBD1 (5 bases). Germline V gives CDR1 SGHRS, CDR2 YFSETQ. The CDR3 is 12 amino acids. The ends were cut back, 0 bases at V and 12 bases at J, with 13 bases in the middle.

This chain connects TRBV6-1 to TRBJ2-5, with D possibly being TRBD2 (6 bases). The CDR3 length is 15 residues. V was clipped by 4 bases and J by 3 bases, with 15 bases between them. Germline loops: CDR1 MNHNS, CDR2 SASEGT. The CDR3 DNA reads as TGTGCCAGCAGTGCCCGGGGACCGGGGGAAGAGACCCAGTACTTC. This gives the protein CASSARGPGEETQYF.

This clonotype has a handful of counts. The chain couples TRBV29-1 to TRBJ2-7; 8 bases line up with TRBD2. This CDR3 has 14 residues. Germline lookup yields CDR1 SQVTM and CDR2 ANQGSEA. Trimming removed 4 bases from V and 6 bases from J; junction bases left unmatched: 11. Written as DNA, the CDR3 is TGCAGCGTTGTGGTAGCGGGGAACGTTGGCGAGCAGTACTTC. Its translation: CSVVVAGNVGEQYF.

This clonotype has at least ten counts. The rearrangement uses TRBV20-1 and TRBJ2-3, with 9 bases matching TRBD2. V shed 3 bases, J shed 3 bases, and the junction held 7 bases outside the gene matches. Looked up from germline, CDR1 is DFQATT and CDR2 is SNEGSKA (reference sequence). The CDR3 consists of 15 residues. As DNA, the CDR3 is TGCAGTGCTAGTTTAGGCAGCGGGAGGACAGATACGCAGTATTTT. Amino acid sequence: CSASLGSGRTDTQYF.

In its sample, this clonotype was seen a few times. The chain carries TRBV4-2 and TRBJ2-5, with TRBD2 matching 7 bases. The CDR3 loop spans 16 amino acids. Germline trimming cut 5 bases from V and 2 bases from J; bases unmatched to any gene: 11. Germline assignment: CDR1 LGHNA and CDR2 YNFKEQ. This CDR3 reads CASSKLASGDQETQYF. For the CDR3, the DNA is TGTGCCAGCAGCAAACTGGCTAGCGGAGATCAAGAGACCCAGTACTTC.

This clonotype has just a few counts. The J gene is TRBJ1-1, the V gene TRBV3-1, with D tentatively TRBD1 (5 bases). V shed 0 bases and J shed 9 bases, with 11 bases lying between them. Germline CDR1 reads LGHDT; CDR2 reads YNNKEL (reference sequence). The CDR3 length is 13 residues. In nucleotides, the CDR3 is TGTGCCAGCAGCCAAGATTTGCCAGGGAAAGCTTTCTTT. Its translation is CASSQDLPGKAFF. Looking up the rest from reference TRBV3-1 and TRBJ1-1 gives the full variable domain: DTAVSQTPKYLVTQMGNDKSIKCEQNLGHDTMYWYKQDSKKFLKIMFSYNNKELIINETVPNRFSPKSPDKAHLNLHINSLELGDSAVYFCASSQDLPGKAFFGQGTRLTVV.

This clonotype was detected ten times or more. The chain recombines TRBV29-1 with TRBJ2-7, with 10 bases aligning to TRBD2. CDR1 is SQVTM and CDR2 is ANQGSEA in the germline V gene. The CDR3 is 12 amino acids. V dropped 6 bases and J dropped 5; count of bases not matched to a gene: 4. CDR3 amino acids: CSVLAGANEQYF. The CDR3 nucleotides read TGCAGCGTCCTAGCGGGAGCAAACGAGCAGTACTTC.

This clonotype was detected only a few times. This chain connects TRBV12-3 or TRBV12-4 to TRBJ2-7; weak D call: TRBD2 (7 bases). V was clipped by 5 bases and J by 5 bases, with 19 bases between them. The CDR3 runs 15 residues. This CDR3 is CASSPRGRGSHEQYF. For the CDR3, the DNA is TGTGCCAGCAGTCCCCGGGGGAGGGGGAGCCACGAGCAGTACTTC.

There are a few counts of this clonotype. This sequence joins TRBV18 and TRBJ2-7; TRBD1 aligns across 10 bases. The CDR3 length is 16 residues. V lost 4 bases and J lost 4; bases outside the gene matches: 10. Germline V CDR1 and CDR2: KGHSH, LQKENI. For the CDR3, the DNA is TGTGCCAGCTCACGACTAGGGACAGGGGCGGGATACGAGCAGTACTTC. It yields the protein CASSRLGTGAGYEQYF.

At least ten counts were recorded for this clonotype. The chain has TRBV12-3 or TRBV12-4 and TRBJ1-2; D is uncertain. The CDR3 loop spans 16 amino acids. With 5 bases removed from V and 0 bases from J, the gap between germline ends came to 16 bases. The CDR3 loop is CASSPGPAIPNYGYTF. The CDR3, as DNA: TGTGCCAGCAGTCCCGGACCGGCCATACCTAACTATGGCTACACCTTC.

The chain couples TRBV30 to TRBJ2-1, with 12 bases fitting TRBD2. V lost 2 bases and J lost 9; bases outside the gene matches: 8. The CDR3 sequence is 15 residues long. Per germline, CDR1 GTSNPN and CDR2 SVGIG (reference sequence). The CDR3 is CAWSRGTSGLREQFF. The CDR3 bases are TGTGCCTGGAGTCGTGGGACTAGCGGGCTCCGTGAGCAGTTCTTC.

This clonotype showed up just a few times. This chain joins TRBV12-5 and TRBJ2-2; TRBD1 agrees at 7 bases. This CDR3 contains 15 residues. The germline V gene encodes CDR1 LGHNT and CDR2 FRNRAP. Trimming removed 7 bases from V and 7 bases from J; junction bases left unmatched: 12. CDR3 bases: TGTGCTAGTGCCCTCGGACAGGTAGAGGGCGGGGAGCTGTTTTTT. Residues: CASALGQVEGGELFF.

The chain employs TRBV5-1 and TRBJ2-5, with TRBD1 as a possible D gene (6 bases). Germline assignment: CDR1 SGHRS and CDR2 YFSETQ. Deletions cut 3 bases from V and 3 bases from J, with 12 bases between. CDR3 size: 14 residues. The CDR3 spells CASSSGTPKETQYF. As DNA, the CDR3 is TGCGCCAGCAGCTCCGGGACACCTAAAGAGACCCAGTACTTC.

This clonotype has ten or more counts. This chain links TRBV20-1 with TRBJ2-3, with 12 bases aligning to TRBD2. Trimming took 6 bases from V and 6 from J; bases not matched to a gene: 7. Per the germline V gene, CDR1 is DFQATT and CDR2 is SNEGSKA (reference sequence). The CDR3 is 14 residues long. This chain's CDR3 is CSAARLAGADTQYF. Here the CDR3 DNA reads TGCAGTGCGGCCCGACTAGCGGGAGCGGATACGCAGTATTTT.

The chain carries TRBV20-1 and TRBJ2-5; weak D call: TRBD2 (6 bases). Deletions cut 5 bases from V and 2 bases from J, with 18 bases between. Germline values: CDR1 DFQATT, CDR2 SNEGSKA (reference sequence). This CDR3 is 15 amino acids long. In DNA form, the CDR3 reads TGCAGTGCTCTCCCGGCGGGGCCGGGACAAGAGACCCAGTACTTC. Protein product: CSALPAGPGQETQYF.

The chain has TRBV20-1 and TRBJ2-7; 9 nucleotides align to TRBD1. Germline lookup yields CDR1 DFQATT and CDR2 SNEGSKA (reference sequence). The V segment lost 6 bases and the J segment 0 bases; nucleotides outside the gene matches: 9. The CDR3 runs 15 residues. CDR3 in DNA: TGCAGTGCATTAGACAGGGGGGCTTTCTCCTACGAGCAGTACTTC. Its protein product is CSALDRGAFSYEQYF.

Many counts were recorded for this clonotype. The rearrangement uses TRBV29-1 and TRBJ2-3; TRBD2 aligns across 10 bases. CDR1 SQVTM and CDR2 ANQGSEA come from the germline V gene. The CDR3 consists of 14 residues. Trimming took 2 bases from V and 4 from J; bases not matched to a gene: 3. The DNA of the CDR3 is TGCAGCGTTGAATTCCTAGCGGGAGCAGATACGCAGTATTTT. This gives the protein CSVEFLAGADTQYF.

Comment on this clonotype: This may come from a read error, since a much larger clone is one base off. Likely a read error: the CDR3 ends without its conserved phenylalanine or tryptophan. The rearrangement uses TRBV12-3 or TRBV12-4 and TRBJ1-1; no clear D gene. Trimming cost V 3 bases and J 6 bases, with 8 bases left between them. CDR3 size: 12 residues. CDR3 amino acids: CASSLTGAEAFY. The CDR3 bases are TGTGCCAGCAGTTTGACCGGAGCTGAAGCTTTCTAT.

This chain links TRBV6-1 with TRBJ2-7, with a tentative D call TRBD2 (5 bases). Germline V gene data show CDR1 as MNHNS and CDR2 as SASEGT. Deletions cut 3 bases from V and 12 bases from J, with 30 bases between. CDR3 length: 17 residues. Written as DNA, the CDR3 is TGTGCCAGCAGTGACAATTGGGCTAGCCTCGTTGCTGTAGTATTGTACTTC. It codes for CASSDNWASLVAVVLYF.

In its sample, this clonotype was seen a few times. The chain links TRBV5-1 to TRBJ2-3, with 13 positions matching TRBD2. The J segment lost 3 bases and the V segment lost 4 bases, leaving 17 bases of the junction unmatched. Per the germline V gene, CDR1 is SGHRS and CDR2 is YFSETQ. The CDR3 has 20 amino acids. The CDR3 bases are TGCGCCAGCAGCCCCACGGTCCCGGGACTAGCGGGAAGGAGTACAGATACGCAGTATTTT. This sequence encodes CASSPTVPGLAGRSTDTQYF.

This clonotype has only a few counts. The chain couples TRBV3-1 to TRBJ2-1; D not certain. The germline V gene encodes CDR1 LGHDT and CDR2 YNNKEL (reference sequence). The CDR3 length is 13 residues. The V gene lost 0 bases and the J gene lost 9 bases, with 9 bases spanning the gap. CDR3 amino acids: CASSQDWGGEQFF. In nucleotides, the CDR3 is TGTGCCAGCAGCCAAGATTGGGGTGGTGAGCAGTTCTTC.

This clonotype has only a few counts. This chain links TRBV20-1 with TRBJ2-1, with 15 bases fitting TRBD2. CDR1 is DFQATT, CDR2 SNEGSKA, per germline (reference sequence). After removal of 5 bases from V and 9 bases from J, the junction contained 11 bases not matched to a gene. The CDR3 sequence is 16 residues long. CDR3 in DNA: TGCAGTGCTTCGCAGCGGACTAGCGGGAGGGCCGGTGAGCAGTTCTTC. Its protein product is CSASQRTSGRAGEQFF.

This clonotype was observed many times. This chain uses TRBV5-1 with TRBJ2-5; 11 positions match TRBD2. CDR3 length: 17 amino acids. The J segment lost 5 bases and the V segment lost 0 bases, leaving 9 bases of the junction unmatched. CDR1 is SGHRS and CDR2 is YFSETQ in the germline V gene. For the CDR3, the DNA is TGCGCCAGCAGCTTGGCCGCGACTAGCGGGACGGGGGAGACCCAGTACTTC. It codes for CASSLAATSGTGETQYF.

The rearrangement uses TRBV29-1 and TRBJ2-7; D is unresolved. Trimming pared 4 bases from V and 4 bases from J, leaving 11 bases between. This CDR3 comprises 12 residues. Germline CDR1 is SQVTM and CDR2 is ANQGSEA. The CDR3 bases are TGCAGCGTTGGGGTCGGAACTTACGAGCAGTACTTC. It encodes CSVGVGTYEQYF.